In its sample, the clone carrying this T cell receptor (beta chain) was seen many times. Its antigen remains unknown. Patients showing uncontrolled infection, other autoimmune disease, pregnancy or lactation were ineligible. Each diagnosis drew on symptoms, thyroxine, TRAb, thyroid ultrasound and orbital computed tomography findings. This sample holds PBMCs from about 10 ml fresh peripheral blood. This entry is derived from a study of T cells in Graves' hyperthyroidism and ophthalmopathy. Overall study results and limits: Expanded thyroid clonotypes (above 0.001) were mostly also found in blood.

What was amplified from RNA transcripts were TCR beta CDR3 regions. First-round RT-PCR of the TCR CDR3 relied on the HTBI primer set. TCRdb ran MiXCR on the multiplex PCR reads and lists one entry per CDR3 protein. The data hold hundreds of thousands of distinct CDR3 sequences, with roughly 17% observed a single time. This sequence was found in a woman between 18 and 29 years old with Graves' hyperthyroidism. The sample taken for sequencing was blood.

DNA for the CDR3: TGTGCCAGCAGTTTAACCGGCGGCACCGGGGAGCTGTTTTTT. Its protein is CASSLTGGTGELFF. The chain has TRBV12-3 or TRBV12-4 and TRBJ2-2; D ambiguous. The length of the CDR3 is 14 residues. The V gene lost 2 bases and the J gene lost 4 bases, with 8 bases spanning the gap.